The 30 T cell receptor beta chains below all came from one sample that was sequenced in a study of T cells in Graves' hyperthyroidism and ophthalmopathy. Amplification of TCR beta CDR3 regions used RNA as the template. HTBI primers were used for first-round RT-PCR of the TCR CDR3. From the multiplex PCR reads, TCRdb called clonotypes with MiXCR, one entry per CDR3 protein. In the table there are hundreds of thousands of distinct CDR3 sequences, approximately 19% of which are singletons. The sequenced sample was blood. These TCRs come from a man over 45 with Graves' ophthalmopathy.

This clonotype turned up a few times. J is TRBJ2-4 and V is TRBV20-1; 7 bases are a match to TRBD2. The CDR3 loop spans 17 amino acids. Germline assignment: CDR1 DFQATT and CDR2 SNEGSKA (reference sequence). The J segment lost 2 bases and the V segment lost 0 bases, leaving 10 bases of the junction unmatched. In DNA form, the CDR3 reads TGCAGTGCTAGAGATCATGGGGGGGGAGCGTCCAAAAACATTCAGTACTTC. As protein: CSARDHGGGASKNIQYF.

This clonotype has ten or more counts. V usage is TRBV20-1 and J usage is TRBJ2-7; 7 nucleotides align to TRBD1. The V gene end was trimmed by 3 bases and the J gene end by 7 bases; junction bases not matched to a gene: 6. The CDR3 sequence is 12 residues long. Germline V lookup: CDR1 DFQATT, CDR2 SNEGSKA (reference sequence). CDR3 in amino acids: CSARDRSWEQYF. CDR3 bases: TGCAGTGCTAGGGACAGGTCTTGGGAGCAGTACTTC.

This clonotype appeared many times. This chain uses TRBV2 with TRBJ2-3, with no clear D. Trimming stripped 6 bases from V and 7 bases from J, with 17 bases between. This CDR3 spans 14 amino acids. Germline V gene sequence: CDR1 SNHLY, CDR2 FYNNEI. The CDR3: CASRPGPQVNTQYF. CDR3 sequence (DNA): TGTGCCAGCAGACCCGGCCCTCAAGTAAATACGCAGTATTTT.

The V gene is TRBV6-2 or TRBV6-3, the J gene TRBJ1-1; D may be TRBD1 (5 bases). Trimming removed 0 bases from V and 1 base from J, with 12 bases in between. The length of the CDR3 is 16 residues. The germline V gene encodes CDR1 MNHEY and CDR2 SVGEGT. The CDR3 protein is CASSYSLGAANTEAFF. Here the CDR3 DNA reads TGTGCCAGCAGTTACTCACTCGGGGCCGCGAACACTGAAGCTTTCTTT.

Remarks on this clonotype: A much larger clone sits a single nucleotide away, making a read error possible. The V call is TRBV3-1, the J call TRBJ2-1; TRBD2 agrees at 7 bases. Germline CDR1 and CDR2: LGHDT and YNNKEL (reference sequence). The CDR3 contains 17 residues. The CDR3 here is CTSSGGSGTIPHNEQFF. The DNA for the CDR3 is TGTACCAGCAGCGGAGGATCCGGGACTATCCCACACAATGAGCAGTTCTTC.

The chain uses TRBV19 and TRBJ2-5; D could derive from TRBD1 or TRBD2 (5 bases each). The V end was cut by 6 bases, the J end by 4 bases, with 15 bases between. The CDR3 spans 14 residues. Germline V gene lookup returns CDR1 LNHDA and CDR2 SQIVND (reference sequence). The DNA of the CDR3 is TGTGCCAGTAGAGTCAGGGAGTACACAGAGACCCAGTACTTC. Its translation: CASRVREYTETQYF.

There are a few counts of this clonotype. This chain connects TRBV19 to TRBJ1-2; D ambiguous. The V end was cut by 7 bases, the J end by 4 bases, with 19 bases between. The CDR3 is made up of 15 amino acids. Per germline, CDR1 LNHDA and CDR2 SQIVND (reference sequence). In DNA form, the CDR3 reads TGTGCCAGTAACGATGGGCCAAACTCCTTCTATGGCTACACCTTC. This gives the protein CASNDGPNSFYGYTF.

CDR3 amino acids: CASSFFRANNEQFF. CDR3 sequence (DNA): TGTGCCAGCAGTTTCTTCCGGGCGAACAATGAGCAGTTCTTC. The V gene is TRBV28, the J gene TRBJ2-1, with D hard to call. Trimming shortened V by 3 bases and J by 5 bases, and 11 bases separated the two germline ends. The CDR3 is 14 residues long. Germline CDR1 is MDHEN and CDR2 is SYDVKM.

About this clonotype itself: This could be a read error, since a much larger clone is one nucleotide away. The genes are TRBV24-1 and TRBJ2-1; 8 bases are a match to TRBD2. In germline, CDR1 is KGHDR, CDR2 SFDVKD. The CDR3 extends over 17 amino acids. The CDR3 loop reads CTTSDALAGSNYNEQFF. DNA for the CDR3: TGTACCACCAGTGACGCGTTAGCGGGGTCTAACTACAATGAGCAGTTCTTC.

This clonotype was seen at least ten times. V gene TRBV19 combines with J gene TRBJ1-1; 10 bases are shared with TRBD1. CDR1 and CDR2 from the germline V gene are LNHDA and SQIVND (reference sequence). V was pared by 4 bases and J by 4 bases, with 6 bases of the junction left unmatched. This CDR3 spans 15 amino acids. This CDR3 reads CASSTPGQGSTEAFF. CDR3 DNA sequence: TGTGCCAGTAGTACACCGGGACAGGGGAGCACTGAAGCTTTCTTT.

This clonotype was observed at least ten times. The chain has TRBV6-1 and TRBJ1-5, with 8 bases aligning to TRBD1. V shed 5 bases, J shed 6 bases, and the junction held 9 bases outside the gene matches. The germline CDR1 and CDR2 sequences are MNHNS and SASEGT. The CDR3 length is 15 residues. The CDR3: CASSSDRGVSQPQHF. The DNA of the CDR3 is TGTGCCAGCAGTAGCGACAGGGGAGTCAGTCAGCCCCAGCATTTT.

This clonotype was seen repeatedly, ten times or more. This chain uses TRBV20-1 with TRBJ2-5; the D call may be TRBD1 or TRBD2 (6 bases each). The CDR3 sequence is 14 residues long. V was trimmed by 3 bases and J by 4 bases, leaving 15 bases between them. CDR1 is DFQATT, CDR2 SNEGSKA, per germline (reference sequence). In nucleotides, the CDR3 is TGCAGTGCTAGTTTGCCGGGGGCTGGAGAGACCCAGTACTTC. Translation: CSASLPGAGETQYF.

This clonotype showed up just a few times. V gene TRBV4-2 combines with J gene TRBJ2-5; D not resolved. Trimming stripped 1 base from V and 5 bases from J, with 8 bases between. CDR1 is LGHNA and CDR2 is YNFKEQ in the germline V gene. This CDR3 has 13 amino acids. The CDR3 region is CASSQARFETQYF. The CDR3 DNA follows: TGTGCCAGCAGCCAAGCAAGGTTCGAGACCCAGTACTTC.

This clonotype was found many times. This chain links TRBV11-1 with TRBJ2-5; 8 positions agree with TRBD2. CDR1 is SGHAT and CDR2 is FQDESV in the germline V gene (reference sequence). The trim removed 1 base at V and 4 bases at J, leaving 5 bases unmatched. The CDR3 extends over 15 amino acids. The CDR3 nucleotides are TGTGCCAGCAGCTTAGACGGGACTAGATCAGAGACCCAGTACTTC. Its translation is CASSLDGTRSETQYF. Full variable domain (outside the CDR3, taken from reference TRBV11-1 and TRBJ2-5): EAEVAQSPRYKITEKSQAVAFWCDPISGHATLYWYRQILGQGPELLVQFQDESVVDDSQLPKDRFSAERLKGVDSTLKIQPAELGDSAMYLCASSLDGTRSETQYFGPGTRLLVL.

The CDR3 spells CASSPPRPAFPGEEFF. The DNA of the CDR3 is TGTGCCAGCAGTCCACCCCGACCAGCCTTTCCCGGGGAGGAGTTCTTC. This chain uses TRBV28 with TRBJ2-1; maybe TRBD2 (6 bases). Germline-derived CDR1 and CDR2 are MDHEN and SYDVKM. V was cut by 5 bases and J by 14 bases, with 28 bases left in between. This CDR3 spans 16 amino acids. Combining the CDR3 with reference TRBV28 and TRBJ2-1 gives the whole variable domain DVKVTQSSRYLVKRTGEKVFLECVQDMDHENMFWYRQDPGLGLRLIYFSYDVKMKEKGDIPEGYSVSREKKERFSLILESASTNQTSMYLCASSPPRPAFPGEEFFGPGTRLTVL.

This clonotype was counted ten times or more. The V gene is TRBV30, the J gene TRBJ2-1; possibly TRBD1 or TRBD2 for D (5 bases each). CDR1 and CDR2 (germline): GTSNPN, SVGIG (reference sequence). This CDR3 comprises 14 residues. The V end was cut by 0 bases, the J end by 0 bases, with 6 bases between. Written as DNA, the CDR3 is TGTGCCTGGAGTGTGGGGGACTCCTACAATGAGCAGTTCTTC. Its translation: CAWSVGDSYNEQFF.

This clonotype was seen a handful of times. The rearrangement links TRBV7-6 to TRBJ2-7, with D possibly being TRBD2 (5 bases). The CDR3 has 14 amino acids. Trimming cost V 1 base and J 7 bases, with 14 bases left between them. Germline loops: CDR1 SGHVS, CDR2 FNYEAQ. CDR3 bases: TGTGCCAGCAGCTTAGGGGCGGACTCTTGGGAGCAGTACTTC. Translated: CASSLGADSWEQYF. Based on the CDR3 plus reference TRBV7-6 and TRBJ2-7, the full variable domain is GAGVSQSPRYKVTKRGQDVALRCDPISGHVSLYWYRQALGQGPEFLTYFNYEAQQDKSGLPNDRFSAERPEGSISTLTIQRTEQRDSAMYRCASSLGADSWEQYFGPGTRLTVT.

This clonotype has a handful of counts. The chain uses TRBV7-9 and TRBJ2-1, with D unresolved. The germline V gene has CDR1 SEHNR and CDR2 FQNEAQ (reference sequence). The CDR3 is 12 amino acids. V was clipped by 5 bases and J by 8 bases, with 10 bases between them. The CDR3 here is CASSISGYEQFF. The CDR3 coding sequence is TGTGCCAGCAGCATATCGGGCTATGAGCAGTTCTTC.

At least ten counts were recorded for this clonotype. This chain joins TRBV28 and TRBJ1-1, with D unresolved. The CDR3 is 13 amino acids. Germline V CDR1 and CDR2: MDHEN, SYDVKM. The ends were cut back, 10 bases at V and 1 base at J, with 13 bases in the middle. CDR3 DNA sequence: TGTGCCACTGCACGGACGCCGAACACTGAAGCTTTCTTT. Translating gives CATARTPNTEAFF.

V and J are TRBV9 and TRBJ2-5; weak D call: TRBD1 (5 bases). The V end was cut by 2 bases, the J end by 3 bases, with 8 bases between. Germline CDR1 SGDLS, CDR2 YYNGEE. The CDR3 has 13 amino acids. The chain's CDR3 is CASSVVGEETQYF. Here the CDR3 DNA reads TGTGCCAGCAGCGTGGTAGGGGAAGAGACCCAGTACTTC.

CDR3 sequence (DNA): TGTGCCAGCAGTACTTTATCTAGCGGGAGATCCTACAATGAGCAGTTCTTC. It is translated as CASSTLSSGRSYNEQFF. V and J are TRBV6-5 and TRBJ2-1, with TRBD2 matching over 10 bases. The V and J ends lost 5 bases and 1 base, in that order; junction bases with no gene match: 8. CDR1 and CDR2 from the germline V gene are MNHEY and SVGAGI. This CDR3 comprises 17 residues.

The chain combines TRBV20-1 with TRBJ2-5, with 7 positions matching TRBD1. After removal of 1 base from V and 1 base from J, the junction contained 6 bases not matched to a gene. CDR3 size: 15 residues. Germline V gene lookup returns CDR1 DFQATT and CDR2 SNEGSKA (reference sequence). The CDR3 DNA is TGCAGTGCTAGAGTACCCCGGGACAGCCAAGAGACCCAGTACTTC. As protein: CSARVPRDSQETQYF.

At least ten counts were recorded for this clonotype. The rearrangement joins TRBV5-1 to TRBJ2-1; D may match TRBD1 or TRBD2 (6 bases each). This CDR3 is built from 16 residues. Germline assignment: CDR1 SGHRS and CDR2 YFSETQ. V lost 5 bases to trimming and J lost 6 bases, with 21 bases between them. As DNA, the CDR3 is TGCGCCAGCAGTGTGGTAGGGACAAAGGGAGGCAATGAGCAGTTCTTC. Its translation: CASSVVGTKGGNEQFF.

This clonotype showed up just a few times. The rearrangement uses TRBV7-2 and TRBJ2-7; the match to TRBD1 covers 8 bases. Unmatched junction bases numbered 15, after V lost 2 bases and J lost 0 bases. The CDR3 contains 19 residues. In germline, CDR1 is SGHTA, CDR2 FQGNSA. CDR3 in amino acids: CASSLPTGQGHTSSYEQYF. For the CDR3, the DNA is TGTGCCAGCAGCTTACCTACTGGACAGGGTCACACTAGCTCCTACGAGCAGTACTTC.

This clonotype showed up many times. The chain uses TRBV3-1 and TRBJ2-3; TRBD2 matches at 10 bases. The CDR3 contains 16 residues. J was trimmed by 7 bases and V by 3 bases; bases with no gene match: 10. Germline CDR1 is LGHDT and CDR2 is YNNKEL (reference sequence). CDR3 coding DNA: TGTGCCAGCAGCCATGCTGATCCGGGACTAGCGCATACGCAGTATTTT. Its protein is CASSHADPGLAHTQYF.

This sequence joins TRBV6-1 and TRBJ1-2; a weak D match, TRBD1 (5 bases). Trimming pared 0 bases from V and 2 bases from J, leaving 7 bases between. This CDR3 comprises 14 residues. Germline CDR1 is MNHNS and CDR2 is SASEGT. The CDR3 DNA sequence: TGTGCCAGCAGTGAAGCGGGGGAGAACTATGGCTACACCTTC. This translates into CASSEAGENYGYTF.

This clonotype is a singleton in its sample. The chain carries TRBV19 and TRBJ1-1; D might be TRBD1 (6 bases). The CDR3 covers 10 residues. The germline V gene encodes CDR1 LNHDA and CDR2 SQIVND (reference sequence). V was trimmed by 10 bases and J by 5 bases, leaving 8 bases between them. The chain's CDR3 is CAKRGTEAFF. CDR3 sequence (DNA): TGTGCCAAAAGGGGGACTGAAGCTTTCTTT. The full variable domain, in which reference TRBV19 and TRBJ1-1 provide the parts outside the CDR3, is DGGITQSPKYLFRKEGQNVTLSCEQNLNHDAMYWYRQDPGQGLRLIYYSQIVNDFQKGDIAEGYSVSREKKESFPLTVTSAQKNPTAFYLCAKRGTEAFFGQGTRLTVV.

This clonotype was picked up a small number of times. The J gene is TRBJ2-2, the V gene TRBV6-1, with D hard to call. V lost 6 bases and J lost 2, with 16 bases in between. The CDR3 extends over 16 amino acids. Per germline, CDR1 MNHNS and CDR2 SASEGT. The CDR3 loop is CASRPGRASNTGELFF. CDR3 coding DNA: TGTGCCAGCAGGCCGGGCCGCGCCAGTAACACCGGGGAGCTGTTTTTT.

In its sample, this clonotype was seen many times. Here the CDR3 reads CASSIGWGQVTSNQPQHF. CDR3 bases: TGTGCCAGTAGTATCGGATGGGGACAGGTTACTAGCAATCAGCCCCAGCATTTT. The chain joins TRBV19 to TRBJ1-5; TRBD1 matches at 8 bases. V dropped 3 bases and J dropped 0; count of bases not matched to a gene: 10. In germline, CDR1 is LNHDA, CDR2 SQIVND (reference sequence). The CDR3 has 18 residues.

The chain couples TRBV9 to TRBJ2-1, with TRBD2 identical over 12 bases. From germline, CDR1 is SGDLS and CDR2 YYNGEE. J lost 5 bases, V lost 2 bases, and 5 bases had no gene match. This CDR3 contains 16 residues. The chain's CDR3 is CASSVSLAGGNNEQFF. DNA for the CDR3: TGTGCCAGCAGCGTTTCACTAGCGGGAGGAAACAATGAGCAGTTCTTC.